A selection of T cell receptor beta chains follows, all from one sample in a study of blood T cell repertoires in COVID-19. The method was immunoSEQ multiplex PCR; TCRdb's version includes in-frame clones alone and lacks a portion of them. The top ten clones hold 6.5% to 9% of a sample with roughly 180,000 clones, roughly 83% of them seen once. The source material was peripheral blood. These TCRs come from a woman between 40 and 50 years old with COVID-19, enrolled during active disease. Both conserved end residues are part of each CDR3. A D gene is named only where the DNA matches it firmly. Only some rows state a clone size, as once, few, many or a class for expanded clones.

length: 15; D: NA; J: TRBJ2-7; V: TRBV13; size: NA; DNA: TGTGCCAGCAGCAAAGCGACCGCGTACCGCGACGAGCAGTACTTC; CDR3: CASSKATAYRDEQYF
length: 14; D: TRBD1; J: TRBJ1-2; V: TRBV9; size: NA; DNA: TGTGCCAGCAGCCCCCGGACAGGAGGGTATGGCTACACCTTC; CDR3: CASSPRTGGYGYTF
length: 14; D: NA; J: TRBJ1-1; V: TRBV19; size: NA; DNA: TGTGCCAGTAGAGCGGTGGCGGGGAACACTGAAGCTTTCTTT; CDR3: CASRAVAGNTEAFF
length: 15; D: NA; J: TRBJ1-5; V: TRBV27; size: NA; DNA: TGTGCCAGCACTAAAGCAGGCGATAGCAATCAGCCCCAGCATTTT; CDR3: CASTKAGDSNQPQHF
length: 17; D: TRBD1; J: TRBJ1-6; V: TRBV19; size: NA; DNA: TGTGCCAGTAGTATATTGGGACAGCGGGGGCGAAATTCACCCCTCCACTTT; CDR3: CASSILGQRGRNSPLHF
length: 15; D: NA; J: TRBJ1-1; V: TRBV27; size: NA; DNA: TGTGCCAGCAGTTCATCGTCCGGGTCACCCACTGAAGCTTTCTTT; CDR3: CASSSSSGSPTEAFF
length: 15; D: TRBD1; J: TRBJ2-7; V: TRBV7-2; size: NA; DNA: TGTGCCAGCAGCCTTGGATGGGGACAGGGCCACGAGCAGTACTTC; CDR3: CASSLGWGQGHEQYF
length: 12; D: NA; J: TRBJ1-5; V: TRBV6-6; size: NA; DNA: TGTGCCAGCAGCCTTAGCAATCAGCCCCAGCATTTT; CDR3: CASSLSNQPQHF
length: 17; D: NA; J: TRBJ2-3; V: TRBV11-3; size: NA; DNA: TGTGCCAGCAGTCCCCTGATAGCGGACTCGAGCACAGATACGCAGTATTTT; CDR3: CASSPLIADSSTDTQYF
length: 15; D: TRBD1; J: TRBJ1-5; V: TRBV4-1; size: NA; DNA: TGCGCCAGCAGCCACGCCGACAGGGTTGGTCAGCCCCAGCATTTT; CDR3: CASSHADRVGQPQHF
length: 15; D: NA; J: TRBJ2-5; V: TRBV5-4; size: NA; DNA: TGTGCCAGCAGCTTGACGGGATTTAGTCGGGAGACCCAGTACTTC; CDR3: CASSLTGFSRETQYF
length: 13; D: TRBD1; J: TRBJ1-5; V: TRBV6-5; size: NA; DNA: TGTGCCAGCAGTCGGGACAGCCGGCAGCCCCAGCATTTT; CDR3: CASSRDSRQPQHF
length: 14; D: NA; J: TRBJ1-5; V: TRBV9; size: NA; DNA: TGTGCCAGCAGCGGCCGGGACACCAATCAGCCCCAGCATTTT; CDR3: CASSGRDTNQPQHF
length: 13; D: NA; J: TRBJ2-5; V: TRBV29-1; size: NA; DNA: TGCAGCGGTACGAAGGACAGCATGGAGACCCAGTACTTC; CDR3: CSGTKDSMETQYF
length: 16; D: TRBD1; J: TRBJ1-1; V: TRBV27; size: NA; DNA: TGTGCCAGCAGTGGCCTGGACAGGGGGCTCTCCACTGAAGCTTTCTTT; CDR3: CASSGLDRGLSTEAFF
length: 16; D: TRBD1; J: TRBJ2-5; V: TRBV2; size: NA; DNA: TGTGCCAGCAGTGGCCCGGGACAGACGGGGTGGGAGACCCAGTACTTC; CDR3: CASSGPGQTGWETQYF
length: 14; D: TRBD1; J: TRBJ1-6; V: TRBV12-5; size: NA; DNA: TGTGCTAGTGGTCCCAGACAGGGCGGATCACCCCTCCACTTT; CDR3: CASGPRQGGSPLHF
length: 13; D: NA; J: TRBJ1-1; V: TRBV3-1/TRBV3-2; size: NA; DNA: TGTGCCAGCAGCAGACAAGAGAACACTGAAGCTTTCTTT; CDR3: CASSRQENTEAFF
length: 15; D: NA; J: TRBJ2-7; V: TRBV19; size: NA; DNA: TGTGCCAGTAGTATGAGGAGGGAGAATGTCTACGAGCAGTACTTC; CDR3: CASSMRRENVYEQYF
length: 14; D: NA; J: TRBJ1-4; V: TRBV7-9; size: NA; DNA: TGTGCCAGCAGCTTAGGGACAGCTAATGAAAAACTGTTTTTT; CDR3: CASSLGTANEKLFF
length: 15; D: TRBD1; J: TRBJ1-6; V: TRBV5-4; size: NA; DNA: TGTGCCAGCAGCTCGGGGACAGCCTCAAATTCACCCCTCCACTTT; CDR3: CASSSGTASNSPLHF
length: 12; D: NA; J: TRBJ2-7; V: TRBV28; size: NA; DNA: TGTGCCAGCGGGGGGAAGCTTGGCGAGCAGTACTTC; CDR3: CASGGKLGEQYF
length: 15; D: NA; J: TRBJ2-2; V: TRBV5-8; size: once; DNA: TGTGCCAGCAGCTTGGACCTGCCCCGGGCCGGGGAGCTGTTTTTT; CDR3: CASSLDLPRAGELFF
length: 16; D: NA; J: TRBJ1-1; V: TRBV18; size: NA; DNA: TGTGCCAGCTCACCACCGAATCCAGGGCCGAACACTGAAGCTTTCTTT; CDR3: CASSPPNPGPNTEAFF
length: 15; D: NA; J: TRBJ1-2; V: TRBV5-6; size: NA; DNA: TGTGCCAGCAGCTTGGCGGGAGGGGGTCCCTATGGCTACACCTTC; CDR3: CASSLAGGGPYGYTF
length: 16; D: TRBD2; J: TRBJ2-7; V: TRBV11-1; size: NA; DNA: TGTGCCAGCCGGACTGAGAACGGGGCGGGAGCGTACGAGCAGTACTTC; CDR3: CASRTENGAGAYEQYF
length: 14; D: NA; J: TRBJ1-1; V: TRBV9; size: NA; DNA: TGTGCCAGCAGCGTACAGGGGTGGAGCTCTGAAGCTTTCTTT; CDR3: CASSVQGWSSEAFF
length: 15; D: TRBD1; J: TRBJ2-1; V: TRBV19; size: NA; DNA: TGTGCCAGTAGTATATCTGGGACAGGGAACAATGAGCAGTTCTTC; CDR3: CASSISGTGNNEQFF
length: 15; D: NA; J: TRBJ1-5; V: TRBV7-3; size: NA; DNA: TGTGCCAGCAGCTTAACAGGGGCCCGGGGGCAGCCCCAGCATTTT; CDR3: CASSLTGARGQPQHF
length: 17; D: TRBD2; J: TRBJ2-7; V: TRBV19; size: NA; DNA: TGTGCCAGTAGTATCCAAAAATCAAGCGGGAGCTCCTACGAGCAGTACTTC; CDR3: CASSIQKSSGSSYEQYF
length: 14; D: TRBD1; J: TRBJ1-6; V: TRBV6-5; size: NA; DNA: TGTGCCAGCGGTACCGGGACAGGGAATTCACCCCTCCACTTT; CDR3: CASGTGTGNSPLHF
length: 13; D: TRBD1; J: TRBJ1-4; V: TRBV24-1; size: NA; DNA: TGTGCCACCCAGGGGGCGAATAATGAAAAACTGTTTTTT; CDR3: CATQGANNEKLFF
length: 13; D: NA; J: TRBJ1-1; V: TRBV27; size: few; DNA: TGTGCCAGCAGTTTAAGTTACAGGCATGAAGCTTTCTTT; CDR3: CASSLSYRHEAFF
length: 12; D: NA; J: TRBJ1-4; V: TRBV28; size: NA; DNA: TGTGCCAGCAACCCTGGGGAGGAAAAACTGTTTTTT; CDR3: CASNPGEEKLFF
length: 12; D: NA; J: TRBJ1-5; V: TRBV7-9; size: NA; DNA: TGTGCCAGCAGCTTCGGGGATCAGCCCCAGCATTTT; CDR3: CASSFGDQPQHF
length: 11; D: NA; J: TRBJ2-7; V: TRBV28; size: NA; DNA: TGTGCCAGCACCGGCGGGTACGAGCAGTACTTC; CDR3: CASTGGYEQYF
length: 13; D: NA; J: TRBJ1-2; V: TRBV11-3; size: few; DNA: TGTGCCAGCAGCGCAACCACAGGGAATGGCTACACCTTC; CDR3: CASSATTGNGYTF
length: 15; D: TRBD1; J: TRBJ1-2; V: TRBV6-5; size: few; DNA: TGTGCCAGCAGTTACTCCTGGGGACAGGGCGATGGCTACACCTTC; CDR3: CASSYSWGQGDGYTF
length: 14; D: NA; J: TRBJ2-5; V: TRBV18; size: NA; DNA: TGTGCCAGCTCACCACCATCCGGACATGAGACCCAGTACTTC; CDR3: CASSPPSGHETQYF
length: 13; D: NA; J: TRBJ2-3; V: TRBV7-9; size: NA; DNA: TGTGCCAGCAGCCCCCGAGGCCCAGATACGCAGTATTTT; CDR3: CASSPRGPDTQYF